Below are 18 T cell receptor beta chains sequenced from a single sample in a study of blood T cell repertoires in COVID-19. This table comes from immunoSEQ multiplex PCR, and its TCRdb copy is limited to in-frame clones, with some not included. The sample shows tens of thousands of clones, around 90% of them seen only once. Sequenced material: peripheral blood. Receptors were obtained from a human donor with acute or convalescent COVID-19. The donor label of this sample is uncertain.

The chain combines TRBV5-1 with TRBJ2-1; TRBD2 matches 8 bases. The CDR3 covers 16 residues. V lost 0 bases, J lost 9 bases, and 11 bases stayed unmatched. Germline V gene lookup returns CDR1 SGHRS and CDR2 YFSETQ. The CDR3 sequence is CASSLVSGGRNGEQFF. For the CDR3, the DNA is TGCGCCAGCAGCTTGGTATCGGGGGGGCGGAACGGTGAGCAGTTCTTC.

The rearrangement uses TRBV7-9 and TRBJ1-3, with 7 bases identical to TRBD1. Losses at the gene ends were 10 bases for V and 1 base for J; bases not matched to a gene: 10. The germline V gene encodes CDR1 SEHNR and CDR2 FQNEAQ (reference sequence). The CDR3 is 15 residues long. Written as DNA, the CDR3 is TGTGCCACCGAGGGGTCCAGGGGGTCTGGAAACACCATATATTTT. Translated, it gives CATEGSRGSGNTIYF. Filled out from reference TRBV7-9 and TRBJ1-3, the complete variable domain reads DTGVSQNPRHKITKRGQNVTFRCDPISEHNRLYWYRQTLGQGPEFLTYFQNEAQLEKSRLLSDRFSAERPKGSFSTLEIQRTEQGDSAMYLCATEGSRGSGNTIYFGEGSWLTVV.

The chain recombines TRBV30 with TRBJ1-3; weak D call: TRBD1 (6 bases). V was cut by 0 bases and J by 3 bases, with 9 bases left in between. This CDR3 contains 14 residues. Germline CDR1 is GTSNPN and CDR2 is SVGIG (reference sequence). In DNA, the CDR3 is TGTGCCTGGAGTGTTTTGGGACATGGAAACACCATATATTTT. Its translation is CAWSVLGHGNTIYF.

This clone was detected once. The chain recombines TRBV27 with TRBJ2-3; 9 bases fit TRBD2. V was clipped by 6 bases and J by 4 bases; unmatched bases: 8. The CDR3 consists of 15 residues. Germline V lookup: CDR1 MNHEY, CDR2 SMNVEV (reference sequence). The CDR3 protein is CASRTSGGRADTQYF. For the CDR3, the DNA is TGTGCCAGCAGGACTAGCGGAGGGCGTGCAGATACGCAGTATTTT.

V and J are TRBV5-1 and TRBJ2-5; the match to TRBD1 covers 7 bases. Trimming at V came to 3 bases and at J to 5 bases, leaving 7 bases not matched to a gene. This CDR3 is built from 14 residues. From germline, CDR1 is SGHRS and CDR2 YFSETQ. The CDR3 DNA reads as TGCGCCAGCAGCTCGGGACAGCCAGGGGAGACCCAGTACTTC. Its translation is CASSSGQPGETQYF.

The chain has TRBV19 and TRBJ2-2, with TRBD1 as a possible D gene (5 bases). The V end lost 7 bases, the J end lost 7 bases, and 22 bases lay between the germline ends. In germline, CDR1 is LNHDA, CDR2 SQIVND (reference sequence). This CDR3 is 16 amino acids long. The CDR3 here is CASKPRSTGSVGELFF. In nucleotides, the CDR3 is TGTGCCAGTAAGCCCCGCAGTACAGGCTCCGTCGGGGAGCTGTTTTTT. Looking up the rest from reference TRBV19 and TRBJ2-2 gives the full variable domain: DGGITQSPKYLFRKEGQNVTLSCEQNLNHDAMYWYRQDPGQGLRLIYYSQIVNDFQKGDIAEGYSVSREKKESFPLTVTSAQKNPTAFYLCASKPRSTGSVGELFFGEGSRLTVL.

The chain carries TRBV10-3 and TRBJ1-1; a possible D gene is TRBD1 (5 bases). The germline V and J ends were trimmed by 8 bases and 6 bases, with 13 bases remaining between them. This CDR3 region has 12 residues. Looked up from germline, CDR1 is ENHRY and CDR2 is SYGVKD. The CDR3 reads CAIGQGLSEAFF. The CDR3, as DNA: TGTGCCATCGGGCAGGGTCTGTCTGAAGCTTTCTTT.

The chain links TRBV19 to TRBJ2-1; TRBD2 matches at 7 bases. Trimming cost V 4 bases and J 7 bases; bases outside gene matches: 10. CDR3 length: 15 amino acids. Germline V gene data show CDR1 as LNHDA and CDR2 as SQIVND (reference sequence). DNA of the CDR3: TGTGCCAGTAGTACGGGCCTCGGCGGGGGAAATGAGCAGTTCTTC. Its translation: CASSTGLGGGNEQFF.

This rearrangement joins TRBV27 to TRBJ2-7, with D perhaps TRBD1 (5 bases). Trimming shortened V by 5 bases and J by 7 bases, and 12 bases separated the two germline ends. The CDR3 length is 12 residues. CDR1 is MNHEY, CDR2 SMNVEV, per germline (reference sequence). The CDR3 reads CASSRTGKEQYF. In DNA form, the CDR3 reads TGTGCCAGCAGTCGTACAGGTAAAGAGCAGTACTTC.

The chain carries TRBV5-1 and TRBJ2-5, with no clear D. The germline V gene encodes CDR1 SGHRS and CDR2 YFSETQ. The CDR3 sequence is 16 residues long. Trimming pared 1 base from V and 5 bases from J, leaving 18 bases between. The CDR3 DNA is TGCGCCAGCAGCTTGACCCTCCCCCCAGACGGGGAGACCCAGTACTTC. The encoded protein is CASSLTLPPDGETQYF.

This clone was observed a few times. The chain uses TRBV25-1 and TRBJ1-2, with D possibly TRBD1 on 5 matching bases. The CDR3 totals 14 residues. Deletions cut 2 bases from V and 7 bases from J, with 14 bases between. Germline CDR1 reads MGHDK; CDR2 reads SYGVNS. In nucleotides, the CDR3 is TGTGCCAGCAGTGAAGTCGGAAGGGGTGGTGGCTACACCTTC. It codes for CASSEVGRGGGYTF.

The V call is TRBV12-3 or TRBV12-4, the J call TRBJ2-2; D not resolved. Trimming pared 6 bases from V and 6 bases from J, leaving 5 bases between. The CDR3 is 11 amino acids. In DNA form, the CDR3 reads TGTGCCAGCAGCAATCCCGGGGAGCTGTTTTTT. Translation gives CASSNPGELFF.

The V and J genes are TRBV5-1 and TRBJ1-1; D is possibly TRBD1 (6 bases). V was shortened by 1 base and J by 5 bases, with 12 bases between the two germline ends. Looked up from germline, CDR1 is SGHRS and CDR2 is YFSETQ. This CDR3 spans 14 amino acids. The CDR3 nucleotides are TGCGCCAGCAGCTTGTCCGCTCAGGGGACTGAAGCTTTCTTT. Translating gives CASSLSAQGTEAFF.

The rearrangement links TRBV7-9 to TRBJ2-3; D is uncertain. V was trimmed by 8 bases and J by 0 bases, leaving 9 bases between them. Per the germline V gene, CDR1 is SEHNR and CDR2 is FQNEAQ (reference sequence). The CDR3 totals 13 residues. The CDR3 spells CASEEVSTDTQYF. CDR3 sequence (DNA): TGTGCCAGCGAGGAAGTTAGCACAGATACGCAGTATTTT.

The rearrangement joins TRBV5-6 to TRBJ1-4; D is undetermined. The CDR3 covers 14 residues. Trimming pared 4 bases from V and 0 bases from J, leaving 7 bases between. Germline V lookup: CDR1 SGHDT, CDR2 YYEEEE. CDR3 nucleotides: TGTGCCAGCAGCCTCGTTGCAACTAATGAAAAACTGTTTTTT. Protein sequence: CASSLVATNEKLFF.

This chain connects TRBV5-5 to TRBJ2-7; D gene ambiguous. V was shortened by 2 bases and J by 3 bases, with 9 bases between the two germline ends. Per germline, CDR1 SGHKS and CDR2 YYEKEE (reference sequence). This CDR3 comprises 13 residues. The CDR3 spells CASSFDTHYEQYV. CDR3 bases: TGTGCCAGCAGCTTCGACACCCACTACGAGCAGTACGTC.

V usage is TRBV10-3 and J usage is TRBJ2-3; TRBD2 might be the D (5 bases). Germline V gene data show CDR1 as ENHRY and CDR2 as SYGVKD. CDR3 length: 13 residues. Trimming cost V 8 bases and J 0 bases, with 9 bases left between them. The CDR3 nucleotides read TGTGCCATCCGGGGAGAGAGCACAGATACGCAGTATTTT. Translated, it gives CAIRGESTDTQYF.

The V and J genes are TRBV28 and TRBJ2-5; D gene uncertain. The germline V gene has CDR1 MDHEN and CDR2 SYDVKM. V gave up 6 bases and J gave up 3 bases, with 14 bases separating them. The CDR3 is 14 residues long. Here the CDR3 DNA reads TGTGCCAGCAGGCCGGCAGGTCAAAAAGAGACCCAGTACTTC. Encoded protein: CASRPAGQKETQYF. Complete variable domain (other parts from reference TRBV28 and TRBJ2-5): DVKVTQSSRYLVKRTGEKVFLECVQDMDHENMFWYRQDPGLGLRLIYFSYDVKMKEKGDIPEGYSVSREKKERFSLILESASTNQTSMYLCASRPAGQKETQYFGPGTRLLVL.